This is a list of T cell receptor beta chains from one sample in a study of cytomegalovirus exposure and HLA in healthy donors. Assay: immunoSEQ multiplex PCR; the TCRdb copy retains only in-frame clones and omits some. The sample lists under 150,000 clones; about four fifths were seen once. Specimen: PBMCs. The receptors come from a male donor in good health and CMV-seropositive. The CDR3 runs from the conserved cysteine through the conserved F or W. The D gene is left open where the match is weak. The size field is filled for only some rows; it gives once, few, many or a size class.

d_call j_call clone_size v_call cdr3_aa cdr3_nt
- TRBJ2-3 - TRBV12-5 CASGPRTDTQYF TGTGCTAGTGGCCCGAGAACAGATACGCAGTATTTT
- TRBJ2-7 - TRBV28 CASSFQGGNEQYF TGTGCCAGCAGTTTCCAGGGAGGAAACGAGCAGTACTTC
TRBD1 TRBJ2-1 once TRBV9 CASSVGQGAVNEQFF TGTGCCAGCAGCGTAGGACAGGGTGCAGTCAATGAGCAGTTCTTC
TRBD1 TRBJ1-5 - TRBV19 CASSPTGGYSNQPQHF TGTGCCAGTAGCCCAACAGGGGGGTATAGCAATCAGCCCCAGCATTTT
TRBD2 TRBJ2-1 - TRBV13 CASSTTSGRVYEQFF TGTGCCAGCAGCACGACTAGCGGGAGGGTATATGAGCAGTTCTTC
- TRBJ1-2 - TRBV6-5 CASSSAGEAYNYGYTF TGTGCCAGCAGTTCGGCCGGGGAAGCCTACAACTATGGCTACACCTTC
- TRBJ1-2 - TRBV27 CASTRSGHEYYGYTF TGTGCCAGCACCCGAAGCGGGCACGAGTACTATGGCTACACCTTC
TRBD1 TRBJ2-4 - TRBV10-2 CASSARSTGDGKNIQYF TGCGCCAGCAGTGCCCGATCCACAGGGGATGGCAAAAACATTCAGTACTTC
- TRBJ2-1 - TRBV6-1 CASASGVGEQFF TGTGCCAGCGCGTCCGGGGTTGGTGAGCAGTTCTTC
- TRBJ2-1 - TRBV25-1 CATVKQVTNEQFF TGTGCCACCGTTAAACAGGTAACCAATGAGCAGTTCTTC
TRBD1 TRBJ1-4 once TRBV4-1 CASSQGGRGLNEKLFF TGCGCCAGCAGCCAAGGAGGAAGGGGGCTGAATGAAAAACTGTTTTTT
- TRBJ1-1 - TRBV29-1 CSGGDGQMNTEAFF TGCAGCGGGGGAGATGGACAGATGAACACTGAAGCTTTCTTT
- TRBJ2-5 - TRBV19 CASNRQETQYF TGTGCCAGTAACAGGCAAGAGACCCAGTACTTC
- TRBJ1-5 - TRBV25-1 CASSDSGRGSNQPQHF TGTGCCAGCAGCGATTCGGGGAGGGGCAGCAATCAGCCCCAGCATTTT
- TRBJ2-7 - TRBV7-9 CSSSDDNSYEQYF TGTTCCAGCAGCGACGACAACTCCTACGAGCAGTACTTC
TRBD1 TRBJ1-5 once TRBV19 CASTRDRGWQPQHF TGTGCCAGTACCCGGGACAGGGGTTGGCAGCCCCAGCATTTT
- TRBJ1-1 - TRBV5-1 CASSLRTLVRGAEAFF TGCGCCAGCAGCTTGAGAACGTTGGTCCGGGGGGCTGAAGCTTTCTTT
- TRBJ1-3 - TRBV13 CASSSGGVAYSGNTIYF TGTGCCAGCAGCTCTGGGGGGGTGGCCTACTCTGGAAACACCATATATTTT
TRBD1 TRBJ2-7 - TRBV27 CASSWGQGAFEQYF TGTGCCAGCAGTTGGGGACAGGGGGCGTTCGAGCAGTACTTC
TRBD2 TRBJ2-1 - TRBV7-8 CASSLPYSGGLNNEQFF TGTGCCAGCAGCTTACCCTATAGCGGGGGGCTTAACAATGAGCAGTTCTTC
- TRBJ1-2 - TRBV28 CASSLPHGAFDGYTF TGTGCCAGCAGTTTGCCCCATGGGGCCTTTGATGGCTACACCTTC
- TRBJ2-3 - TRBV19 CASSMGGMGNTDTQYF TGTGCCAGTAGTATGGGGGGAATGGGAAACACAGATACGCAGTATTTT
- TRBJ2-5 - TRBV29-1 CSGCREEETQYF TGCAGCGGCTGCAGGGAAGAGGAGACCCAGTACTTC
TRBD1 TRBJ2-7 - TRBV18 CASTKAGGLRNEQYF TGTGCCAGCACAAAAGCAGGGGGCTTAAGAAACGAGCAGTACTTC
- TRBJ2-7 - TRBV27 CASSPRLPYEQYF TGTGCCAGCAGTCCCAGGTTACCTTACGAGCAGTACTTC
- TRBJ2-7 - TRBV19 CASSTLGALEQYF TGTGCCAGTAGTACCTTGGGGGCTTTAGAGCAGTACTTC
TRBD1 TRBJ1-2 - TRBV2 CASSQGGRPISYGYTF TGTGCCAGCAGTCAAGGGGGCAGGCCGATATCCTATGGCTACACCTTC
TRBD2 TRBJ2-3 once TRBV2 CASAAGVATDTQYF TGTGCCAGCGCCGCGGGAGTTGCCACAGATACGCAGTATTTT
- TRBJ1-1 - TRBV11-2 CASSLAPGGETEAFF TGTGCCAGCAGCTTAGCGCCTGGGGGGGAGACTGAAGCTTTCTTT
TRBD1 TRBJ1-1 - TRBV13 CASSFGTVVTEAFF TGTGCCAGCAGCTTTGGGACAGTTGTCACTGAAGCTTTCTTT
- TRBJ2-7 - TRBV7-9 CASRAGTDYEQYF TGTGCCAGCAGGGCGGGGACAGACTACGAGCAGTACTTC
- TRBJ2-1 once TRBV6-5 CASTVAELSNEQFF TGTGCCAGCACGGTAGCAGAGTTATCAAATGAGCAGTTCTTC
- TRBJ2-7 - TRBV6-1 CASRVGADDEQYF TGTGCCAGCAGGGTTGGGGCGGACGACGAGCAGTACTTC
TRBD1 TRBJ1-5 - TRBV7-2 CASTELGQGFNQPQHF TGTGCCAGCACCGAGCTGGGACAGGGATTCAATCAGCCCCAGCATTTT
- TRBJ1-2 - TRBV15 CATSTQGRGWYGYTF TGTGCCACCAGCACCCAGGGGAGGGGATGGTATGGCTACACCTTC
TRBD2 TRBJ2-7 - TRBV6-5 CASSPRTSASYEQYF TGTGCCAGCAGCCCCAGGACTAGCGCTTCCTACGAGCAGTACTTC